Below are 30 T cell receptor beta chains sequenced from a single sample in a study of cytomegalovirus exposure and HLA in healthy donors. Use of 60 Vbeta and 13 Jbeta primers characterized the PCR. This table comes from immunoSEQ multiplex PCR, and its TCRdb copy is limited to in-frame clones, with some not included. The repertoire holds 200,000 or so clones, with 82% as singletons. Sequenced sample: PBMCs. The receptors come from a woman aged 45-59 years in good health and CMV-seropositive.

V gene TRBV18 combines with J gene TRBJ2-7, with D tentatively TRBD1 (7 bases). The V gene lost 2 bases and the J gene lost 7 bases, with 18 bases spanning the gap. The length of the CDR3 is 15 residues. The germline CDR1 and CDR2 sequences are KGHSH and LQKENI. CDR3 nucleotides: TGTGCCAGCTCACCAGGACCGGGGGCAGGGGGGGAGCAGTACTTC. It encodes CASSPGPGAGGEQYF. Drawing the rest from reference TRBV18 and TRBJ2-7, the complete variable domain is NAGVMQNPRHLVRRRGQEARLRCSPMKGHSHVYWYRQLPEEGLKFMVYLQKENIIDESGMPKERFSAEFPKEGPSILRIQQVVRGDSAAYFCASSPGPGAGGEQYFGPGTRLTVT.

This clone was counted only a few times. This chain joins TRBV4-2 and TRBJ2-1; 13 bases agree with TRBD2. Germline CDR1 is LGHNA and CDR2 is YNFKEQ. V lost 3 bases to trimming and J lost 12 bases; unmatched junction nucleotides: 14. The CDR3 loop spans 17 amino acids. CDR3 DNA sequence: TGTGCCAGCAGCCAGGCAACCGGGACTAGCGGGATGTCTGGGCAGTTCTTC. Protein product: CASSQATGTSGMSGQFF.

The genes are TRBV5-6 and TRBJ1-4; D remains unclear. This CDR3 has 14 residues. V lost 7 bases and J lost 3, with 13 bases in between. Germline V gene data show CDR1 as SGHDT and CDR2 as YYEEEE. CDR3: CASGSGRPNEKLFF. In DNA, the CDR3 is TGTGCCAGCGGATCAGGCCGTCCTAATGAAAAACTGTTTTTT. Variable domain in full (rest from reference TRBV5-6 and TRBJ1-4): DAGVTQSPTHLIKTRGQQVTLRCSPKSGHDTVSWYQQALGQGPQFIFQYYEEEERQRGNFPDRFSGHQFPNYSSELNVNALLLGDSALYLCASGSGRPNEKLFFGSGTQLSVL.

V usage is TRBV9 and J usage is TRBJ2-1; 10 bases agree with TRBD2. The CDR3 has 15 residues. Germline loops: CDR1 SGDLS, CDR2 YYNGEE. Trimming took 4 bases from V and 8 from J; bases not matched to a gene: 9. The CDR3 here is CASSPSGRALDEQFF. The CDR3 DNA reads TGTGCCAGCAGCCCGAGCGGGAGGGCCTTGGATGAGCAGTTCTTC.

The chain uses TRBV18 and TRBJ2-1; 12 nucleotides line up with TRBD2. The CDR3 loop spans 15 amino acids. J was trimmed by 7 bases and V by 4 bases; bases with no gene match: 5. CDR1 KGHSH and CDR2 LQKENI come from the germline V gene. The CDR3 region is CASSLLAGGGNEQFF. CDR3 nucleotide sequence: TGTGCCAGCTCACTACTAGCGGGAGGAGGTAATGAGCAGTTCTTC. The whole variable domain, remainder taken from reference TRBV18 and TRBJ2-1, is NAGVMQNPRHLVRRRGQEARLRCSPMKGHSHVYWYRQLPEEGLKFMVYLQKENIIDESGMPKERFSAEFPKEGPSILRIQQVVRGDSAAYFCASSLLAGGGNEQFFGPGTRLTVL.

The V gene is TRBV19, the J gene TRBJ2-7; D is unresolved. Trimming pared 3 bases from V and 1 base from J, leaving 7 bases between. Per germline, CDR1 LNHDA and CDR2 SQIVND (reference sequence). This CDR3 has 13 amino acids. CDR3 residues: CASSIPQSYEQYF. The CDR3, as DNA: TGTGCCAGTAGTATCCCCCAGTCCTACGAGCAGTACTTC.

The chain carries TRBV7-2 and TRBJ2-3; D is possibly TRBD2 (7 bases). Trimming shortened V by 1 base and J by 3 bases, and 23 bases separated the two germline ends. The CDR3 is 19 residues long. Germline loops: CDR1 SGHTA, CDR2 FQGNSA. The CDR3 sequence is CASSLEGVRTRGGTDTQYF. CDR3 DNA: TGTGCCAGCAGCTTAGAGGGGGTGCGGACAAGGGGGGGTACAGATACGCAGTATTTT.

The chain carries TRBV29-1 and TRBJ2-3; 8 nucleotides agree with TRBD2. Germline V CDR1 and CDR2: SQVTM, ANQGSEA. J was trimmed by 6 bases and V by 4 bases; bases with no gene match: 9. CDR3 length: 14 residues. DNA of the CDR3: TGCAGCGTTGGGGGGCCTAGCGGGTCGGATACGCAGTATTTT. Its protein product is CSVGGPSGSDTQYF.

The genes are TRBV7-9 and TRBJ1-2; a possible D gene is TRBD1 (5 bases). V was pared by 5 bases and J by 3 bases, with 13 bases between. From germline, CDR1 is SEHNR and CDR2 FQNEAQ (reference sequence). CDR3 length: 14 residues. The CDR3: CASSPSGGDYGYTF. The CDR3 DNA sequence: TGTGCCAGCAGCCCCTCGGGGGGGGACTATGGCTACACCTTC.

Notes on this clone: One end of the junction varies from germline; a read error may be responsible. The rearrangement joins TRBV2 to TRBJ2-4; 9 bases fit TRBD1. The CDR3 runs to 15 residues. Germline CDR1 is SNHLY and CDR2 is FYNNEI. CDR3 DNA: TGTGCCAGCAGCGTACAGGGGGCGGCCAAAAACAGTCAGTACTTC. It yields the protein CASSVQGAAKNSQYF.

This chain joins TRBV19 and TRBJ2-5; maybe TRBD2 (5 bases). The CDR3 runs to 13 residues. Germline CDR1 LNHDA, CDR2 SQIVND (reference sequence). V dropped 6 bases and J dropped 5 bases, with 13 bases sitting between them. The chain's CDR3 is CASSLSAEETQYF. CDR3 nucleotide sequence: TGTGCCAGTAGCCTTAGCGCAGAGGAGACCCAGTACTTC.

The chain recombines TRBV6-6 with TRBJ1-3; no reliable D call. The V end lost 2 bases, the J end lost 3 bases, and 8 bases lay between the germline ends. Germline V CDR1 and CDR2: MNHNY, SVGAGI (reference sequence). This CDR3 is built from 14 residues. Here the CDR3 reads CASSYDSFGNTIYF. The CDR3 DNA follows: TGTGCCAGCAGTTACGACTCGTTTGGAAACACCATATATTTT.

This clone was observed once. The gene calls are TRBV5-1 and TRBJ2-4; tentative D call: TRBD2 (6 bases). CDR1 and CDR2 from the germline V gene are SGHRS and YFSETQ. V dropped 0 bases and J dropped 0 bases, with 10 bases sitting between them. This CDR3 is built from 16 residues. CDR3 amino acids: CASSLGGTLAKNIQYF. CDR3 sequence (DNA): TGCGCCAGCAGCTTGGGAGGGACTCTAGCCAAAAACATTCAGTACTTC.

The chain is built from TRBV2 and TRBJ1-3; a possible D gene is TRBD1 (5 bases). The V gene lost 5 bases and the J gene lost 0 bases, with 14 bases spanning the gap. Germline loops: CDR1 SNHLY, CDR2 FYNNEI. This CDR3 is 16 amino acids long. This CDR3 is CASSLQGRGSGNTIYF. The CDR3 nucleotides are TGTGCCAGCAGTCTCCAGGGCCGAGGCTCTGGAAACACCATATATTTT.

This clone was observed a handful of times. The chain has TRBV5-1 and TRBJ1-1, with unresolved D. The V end was cut by 0 bases, the J end by 3 bases, with 9 bases between. CDR1 and CDR2 (germline): SGHRS, YFSETQ. This CDR3 spans 14 amino acids. CDR3 coding DNA: TGCGCCAGCAGCTTGGGCCGGAGCGACACTGAAGCTTTCTTT. This encodes CASSLGRSDTEAFF.

The chain employs TRBV5-4 and TRBJ1-1; no definite D call. The germline V and J ends were trimmed by 1 base and 3 bases, with 10 bases remaining between them. The CDR3 totals 14 residues. CDR1 and CDR2 from the germline V gene are SGHNT and YYREEE (reference sequence). The CDR3, as DNA: TGTGCCAGCAGCTTGCGGGTGAAAGACACTGAAGCTTTCTTT. This gives the protein CASSLRVKDTEAFF. The full variable domain, completed using reference TRBV5-4 and TRBJ1-1, is ETGVTQSPTHLIKTRGQQVTLRCSSQSGHNTVSWYQQALGQGPQFIFQYYREEENGRGNFPPRFSGLQFPNYSSELNVNALELDDSALYLCASSLRVKDTEAFFGQGTRLTVV.

The gene calls are TRBV18 and TRBJ1-1; TRBD1 is a possible D gene (6 bases). This CDR3 is 15 amino acids long. CDR1 KGHSH and CDR2 LQKENI come from the germline V gene. V dropped 1 base and J dropped 4 bases, with 13 bases sitting between them. The CDR3 region is CASSPQGLTGTEAFF. DNA of the CDR3: TGTGCCAGCTCACCACAGGGGTTGACAGGCACTGAAGCTTTCTTT.

The chain employs TRBV2 and TRBJ1-6; maybe TRBD1 (6 bases). V lost 1 base and J lost 2, with 9 bases in between. CDR3 size: 16 residues. Germline V gene sequence: CDR1 SNHLY, CDR2 FYNNEI. Written as DNA, the CDR3 is TGTGCCAGCAGTGAAGGACAGGAAGCCTATAATTCACCCCTCCACTTT. This codes for CASSEGQEAYNSPLHF.

V is TRBV5-1 and J is TRBJ2-1, with a tentative D call TRBD2 (6 bases). V dropped 7 bases and J dropped 0 bases, with 14 bases sitting between them. Germline V gene sequence: CDR1 SGHRS, CDR2 YFSETQ. There are 15 residues in the CDR3. The CDR3 loop reads CASRRGRDSYNEQFF. CDR3 in DNA: TGCGCCAGCCGGAGGGGCCGGGACTCCTACAATGAGCAGTTCTTC. The full variable domain, with the rest looked up from reference TRBV5-1 and TRBJ2-1, is KAGVTQTPRYLIKTRGQQVTLSCSPISGHRSVSWYQQTPGQGLQFLFEYFSETQRNKGNFPGRFSGRQFSNSRSEMNVSTLELGDSALYLCASRRGRDSYNEQFFGPGTRLTVL.

CDR3 sequence (DNA): TGTGCCAGCAGGTCCAACTACGAGCAGTACTTC. Protein: CASRSNYEQYF. The chain couples TRBV28 to TRBJ2-7, with unresolved D. The V end lost 6 bases, the J end lost 3 bases, and 6 bases lay between the germline ends. This CDR3 contains 11 residues. The V gene's germline CDR1 is MDHEN and CDR2 SYDVKM.

The chain combines TRBV11-2 with TRBJ2-7, with D possibly being TRBD1 (5 bases). This CDR3 is built from 14 residues. Per the germline V gene, CDR1 is SGHAT and CDR2 is FQNNGV. Trimming left V 3 bases short and J 3 bases short, with 12 bases between. The CDR3 protein is CASSFGRVGYEQYF. CDR3 DNA sequence: TGTGCCAGCAGCTTCGGCAGGGTGGGCTACGAGCAGTACTTC.

The J gene is TRBJ2-7, the V gene TRBV4-1, with 8 bases that match TRBD2. The CDR3 runs to 18 residues. Germline lookup yields CDR1 MGHRA and CDR2 YSYEKL. Trimming took 4 bases from V and 1 from J; bases not matched to a gene: 15. Here the CDR3 reads CASSRRLGLAGLSYEQYF. Written as DNA, the CDR3 is TGCGCCAGCAGCCGAAGATTGGGATTAGCGGGGCTATCCTACGAGCAGTACTTC.

This clone appeared once. The chain combines TRBV4-1 with TRBJ1-2; D might be TRBD1 (6 bases). This CDR3 contains 16 residues. V was clipped by 0 bases and J by 0 bases, with 11 bases between them. Germline CDR1 MGHRA, CDR2 YSYEKL. CDR3 nucleotides: TGCGCCAGCAGCCAAGATGTGGGGGCCCCTAACTATGGCTACACCTTC. Its protein product is CASSQDVGAPNYGYTF.

CDR3 residues: CASSQGRRWEGQGFRYQETQYF. CDR3 coding DNA: TGCGCCAGCAGCCAGGGACGACGGTGGGAGGGCCAGGGATTTCGGTACCAAGAGACCCAGTACTTC. The gene calls are TRBV4-1 and TRBJ2-5; 7 bases line up with TRBD2. V lost 3 bases to trimming and J lost 0 bases; unmatched junction nucleotides: 25. The CDR3 has 22 residues. CDR1 is MGHRA, CDR2 YSYEKL, per germline.

The gene calls are TRBV11-2 and TRBJ2-3; D not resolved. CDR1 and CDR2 (germline): SGHAT, FQNNGV. CDR3 length: 13 residues. Deletions cut 8 bases from V and 5 bases from J, with 14 bases between. CDR3 amino acids: CASRSLLVDTQYF. The CDR3 DNA is TGTGCCAGCCGTTCTTTGTTAGTAGATACGCAGTATTTT.

To note about this clone: The junction and the germline gene differ at one end; a read error may be behind it. For the CDR3, the DNA is TGTGCCAGCAGTCCCCTAGCGGGAGGCCTCTACGAGCAGCACTTC. Its protein is CASSPLAGGLYEQHF. This sequence joins TRBV28 and TRBJ2-7; 11 nucleotides align to TRBD2. Looked up from germline, CDR1 is MDHEN and CDR2 is SYDVKM. CDR3 size: 15 residues.

Only one count was recorded for this clone. The chain combines TRBV6-5 with TRBJ1-1; D may be TRBD1 (5 bases). Germline CDR1 reads MNHEY; CDR2 reads SVGAGI. The V end was cut by 4 bases, the J end by 1 base, with 13 bases between. The CDR3 covers 15 residues. The CDR3 DNA sequence: TGTGCCAGCAGTTCCCCTTTCGACAGGAACACTGAAGCTTTCTTT. Protein: CASSSPFDRNTEAFF.

The chain couples TRBV6-1 to TRBJ2-5; 9 bases line up with TRBD2. The DNA end is a closer match to TRBJ2-7, so the J assignment may be wrong. The length of the CDR3 is 13 residues. CDR1 and CDR2 (germline): MNHNS, SASEGT. The CDR3 DNA reads TGTGCCAGCAGTGGTAGCGGGGGCTACGAGCAGTACTTC. Protein product: CASSGSGGYEQYF.

This chain links TRBV4-1 with TRBJ2-7; D perhaps matches TRBD2 (6 bases). Germline V gives CDR1 MGHRA, CDR2 YSYEKL. This CDR3 is 14 amino acids long. V lost 1 base, J lost 2 bases, and 9 bases lay in between. The CDR3 here is CASSQVEGPYEQYF. The DNA of the CDR3 is TGCGCCAGCAGCCAAGTGGAGGGGCCCTACGAGCAGTACTTC.

Note on this clone: At one boundary the junction diverges from the germline segment, which might be a read error. The sample contains more than one DNA sequence encoding this CDR3. V gene TRBV5-6 combines with J gene TRBJ2-6; D might be TRBD2 (6 bases). Germline loops: CDR1 SGHDT, CDR2 YYEEEE. The length of the CDR3 is 19 residues. In DNA form, the CDR3 reads TGTGCCAGCAGCTTGCCGGGACTTTCAATCCTCTCTGGGGCCAACGTTCTGACTTTC. Translation: CASSLPGLSILSGANVLTF.